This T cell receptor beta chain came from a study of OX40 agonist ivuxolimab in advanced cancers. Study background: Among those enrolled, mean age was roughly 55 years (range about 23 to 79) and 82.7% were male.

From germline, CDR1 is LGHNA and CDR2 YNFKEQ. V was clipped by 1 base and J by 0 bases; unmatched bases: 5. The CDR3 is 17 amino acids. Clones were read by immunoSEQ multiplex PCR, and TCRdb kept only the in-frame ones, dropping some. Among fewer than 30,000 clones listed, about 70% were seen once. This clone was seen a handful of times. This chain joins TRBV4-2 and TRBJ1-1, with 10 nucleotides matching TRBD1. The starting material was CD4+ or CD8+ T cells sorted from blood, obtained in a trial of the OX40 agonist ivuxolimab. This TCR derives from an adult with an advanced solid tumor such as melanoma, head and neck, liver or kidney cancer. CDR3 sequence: CASSQGTGGHMNTEAFF. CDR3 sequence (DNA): TGTGCCAGCAGCCAAGGGACAGGGGGGCACATGAACACTGAAGCTTTCTTT.